The 16 T cell receptor beta chains below all came from one sample that was sequenced in a study of blood T cell repertoires in COVID-19. Clones were sequenced by immunoSEQ multiplex PCR, and TCRdb holds only the in-frame ones, with some missing. The sample yields roughly 400,000 clones, about nine tenths seen once. The sequenced sample consisted of PBMCs or T cells enriched from blood (not recorded which). These receptors were collected from a woman in her thirties or forties who had been exposed to COVID-19.

J is TRBJ1-2 and V is TRBV7-6; perhaps TRBD1 as D (5 bases). CDR3 length: 13 amino acids. Trimming pared 5 bases from V and 8 bases from J, leaving 15 bases between. Germline values: CDR1 SGHVS, CDR2 FNYEAQ. The chain's CDR3 is CASSPLGGSGYTF. The CDR3 nucleotides are TGTGCCAGCAGCCCACTTGGGGGGAGCGGCTACACCTTC. Supplemented by reference TRBV7-6 and TRBJ1-2, the full variable domain reads GAGVSQSPRYKVTKRGQDVALRCDPISGHVSLYWYRQALGQGPEFLTYFNYEAQQDKSGLPNDRFSAERPEGSISTLTIQRTEQRDSAMYRCASSPLGGSGYTFGSGTRLTVV.

The chain uses TRBV19 and TRBJ1-2; 10 bases map to TRBD1. There are 17 residues in the CDR3. CDR1 and CDR2 from the germline V gene are LNHDA and SQIVND (reference sequence). V trimming: 5 bases; J trimming: 5 bases; junction bases outside the gene matches: 14. The CDR3 sequence: CASSPRGPGQGFYGYTF. In nucleotides, the CDR3 is TGTGCCAGTAGTCCTCGTGGGCCGGGACAGGGGTTTTATGGCTACACCTTC.

This clone was detected only once. The chain couples TRBV9 to TRBJ1-1, with D perhaps matching TRBD1 (5 bases). With 0 bases removed from V and 3 bases from J, the gap between germline ends came to 6 bases. Germline V gene data show CDR1 as SGDLS and CDR2 as YYNGEE. The CDR3 has 13 amino acids. The CDR3 DNA sequence: TGTGCCAGCAGCGTAGCAGGGTACACTGAAGCTTTCTTT. Protein sequence: CASSVAGYTEAFF.

The chain carries TRBV7-2 and TRBJ2-7, with 8 bases aligning to TRBD2. V dropped 3 bases and J dropped 3; count of bases not matched to a gene: 7. Germline V gene lookup returns CDR1 SGHTA and CDR2 FQGNSA. This CDR3 region has 15 residues. DNA of the CDR3: TGTGCCAGCAGCTTGGGCGGGGGGCCGGACTACGAGCAGTACTTC. This gives the protein CASSLGGGPDYEQYF.

V and J are TRBV9 and TRBJ1-3; 8 nucleotides match TRBD1. The V gene end was trimmed by 0 bases and the J gene end by 3 bases; junction bases not matched to a gene: 8. The CDR3 is 17 amino acids. The germline V gene has CDR1 SGDLS and CDR2 YYNGEE. The CDR3 spells CASSVARTGRSGNTIYF. Written as DNA, the CDR3 is TGTGCCAGCAGCGTAGCCCGGACAGGGAGAAGTGGAAACACCATATATTTT. Full variable domain (remainder filled in from reference TRBV9 and TRBJ1-3): DSGVTQTPKHLITATGQRVTLRCSPRSGDLSVYWYQQSLDQGLQFLIQYYNGEERAKGNILERFSAQQFPDLHSELNLSSLELGDSALYFCASSVARTGRSGNTIYFGEGSWLTVV.

This clone was observed a single time. V and J are TRBV5-1 and TRBJ2-7; tentative D call: TRBD1 (6 bases). Germline V gene data show CDR1 as SGHRS and CDR2 as YFSETQ. V was clipped by 1 base and J by 2 bases, with 10 bases between them. The CDR3 has 14 amino acids. This CDR3 reads CASSLYGQTYEQYF. CDR3 bases: TGCGCCAGCAGCTTGTACGGACAGACCTACGAGCAGTACTTC. Variable domain in full (rest from reference TRBV5-1 and TRBJ2-7): KAGVTQTPRYLIKTRGQQVTLSCSPISGHRSVSWYQQTPGQGLQFLFEYFSETQRNKGNFPGRFSGRQFSNSRSEMNVSTLELGDSALYLCASSLYGQTYEQYFGPGTRLTVT.

The CDR3 loop is CAWSHTLAGGEQFF. The CDR3 DNA follows: TGTGCCTGGAGTCATACCCTAGCGGGGGGGGAGCAGTTCTTC. This chain links TRBV30 with TRBJ2-1; 12 positions match TRBD2. The germline CDR1 and CDR2 sequences are GTSNPN and SVGIG (reference sequence). The V and J ends lost 2 bases and 10 bases, in that order; junction bases with no gene match: 6. CDR3 length equals 14 residues.

This sequence joins TRBV11-2 and TRBJ2-7; no firm D call. This CDR3 is built from 13 residues. Germline V gives CDR1 SGHAT, CDR2 FQNNGV. Trimming left V 5 bases short and J 3 bases short, with 11 bases between. The DNA for the CDR3 is TGTGCCAGCAGCCCCCACACCCGCTACGAGCAGTACTTC. It yields the protein CASSPHTRYEQYF.

V and J are TRBV15 and TRBJ1-3, with a weak D call TRBD1 (6 bases). Germline V lookup: CDR1 LNHNV, CDR2 YYDKDF (reference sequence). V gave up 2 bases and J gave up 2 bases, with 13 bases separating them. The CDR3 totals 16 residues. The CDR3 DNA sequence: TGTGCCACCAGCAGACAACGAGGGGGAACTGGAAACACCATATATTTT. Translated: CATSRQRGGTGNTIYF.

The chain combines TRBV14 with TRBJ2-5; TRBD2 agrees at 7 bases. The CDR3 is 16 residues long. Trimming at V came to 5 bases and at J to 5 bases, leaving 14 bases not matched to a gene. Germline V gives CDR1 SGHDN, CDR2 FVKESK. The CDR3 DNA reads as TGTGCCAGCAGCGAAGGCCGTATGCGGGAGAGGGAGACCCAGTACTTC. Translated: CASSEGRMRERETQYF.

The chain couples TRBV6-5 to TRBJ2-3; D gene ambiguous. Germline V gene lookup returns CDR1 MNHEY and CDR2 SVGAGI. The V and J ends lost 8 bases and 1 base respectively, with 10 bases between them. The CDR3 is made up of 13 amino acids. The CDR3 reads CASQAFRTDTQYF. The CDR3 DNA follows: TGTGCCAGCCAAGCTTTTCGCACAGATACGCAGTATTTT.

V and J are TRBV29-1 and TRBJ2-1; perhaps TRBD2 as D (6 bases). CDR1 and CDR2 from the germline V gene are SQVTM and ANQGSEA. The CDR3 consists of 16 residues. Trimming removed 6 bases at V and 6 bases at J, with 24 bases between. In DNA form, the CDR3 reads TGCAGCGTCGCCAAGGGCGGACTACCAAAGGGCAATGAGCAGTTCTTC. Translated, it gives CSVAKGGLPKGNEQFF.

The rearrangement links TRBV10-1 to TRBJ2-1; D may be TRBD2 (6 bases). This CDR3 is built from 15 residues. Germline CDR1 reads WNHNN; CDR2 reads SYGVQD (reference sequence). Deletions cut 2 bases from V and 9 bases from J, with 17 bases between. This CDR3 reads CASSERAGLKGEQFF. The CDR3 bases are TGCGCCAGCAGTGAGAGGGCGGGACTGAAGGGTGAGCAGTTCTTC.

In DNA, the CDR3 is TGTGCCAGCAGCTTAACTCTCCAGGGTGGCTACACCTTC. Its translation is CASSLTLQGGYTF. The genes are TRBV7-3 and TRBJ1-2; TRBD1 might be the D (5 bases). V was cut by 0 bases and J by 7 bases, with 9 bases left in between. The CDR3 runs to 13 residues. The germline V gene encodes CDR1 SGHTA and CDR2 FQGTGA.

This sequence joins TRBV15 and TRBJ1-1; 12 bases map to TRBD1. The germline V gene encodes CDR1 LNHNV and CDR2 YYDKDF (reference sequence). The CDR3 loop spans 15 amino acids. V lost 5 bases, J lost 0 bases, and 1 base stayed unmatched. CDR3 sequence reads: CATSGTGGLNTEAFF. CDR3 DNA sequence: TGTGCCACCAGCGGGACAGGGGGCTTGAACACTGAAGCTTTCTTT.

This clone was picked up one time. J is TRBJ2-5 and V is TRBV7-9; D perhaps matches TRBD2 (5 bases). Trimming left V 5 bases short and J 3 bases short, with 13 bases between. Germline values: CDR1 SEHNR, CDR2 FQNEAQ (reference sequence). The CDR3 runs to 14 residues. The CDR3 is CASSPGIQEETQYF. Here the CDR3 DNA reads TGTGCCAGCAGCCCGGGGATACAAGAAGAGACCCAGTACTTC. Full variable domain (missing parts from reference TRBV7-9 and TRBJ2-5): DTGVSQNPRHKITKRGQNVTFRCDPISEHNRLYWYRQTLGQGPEFLTYFQNEAQLEKSRLLSDRFSAERPKGSFSTLEIQRTEQGDSAMYLCASSPGIQEETQYFGPGTRLLVL.